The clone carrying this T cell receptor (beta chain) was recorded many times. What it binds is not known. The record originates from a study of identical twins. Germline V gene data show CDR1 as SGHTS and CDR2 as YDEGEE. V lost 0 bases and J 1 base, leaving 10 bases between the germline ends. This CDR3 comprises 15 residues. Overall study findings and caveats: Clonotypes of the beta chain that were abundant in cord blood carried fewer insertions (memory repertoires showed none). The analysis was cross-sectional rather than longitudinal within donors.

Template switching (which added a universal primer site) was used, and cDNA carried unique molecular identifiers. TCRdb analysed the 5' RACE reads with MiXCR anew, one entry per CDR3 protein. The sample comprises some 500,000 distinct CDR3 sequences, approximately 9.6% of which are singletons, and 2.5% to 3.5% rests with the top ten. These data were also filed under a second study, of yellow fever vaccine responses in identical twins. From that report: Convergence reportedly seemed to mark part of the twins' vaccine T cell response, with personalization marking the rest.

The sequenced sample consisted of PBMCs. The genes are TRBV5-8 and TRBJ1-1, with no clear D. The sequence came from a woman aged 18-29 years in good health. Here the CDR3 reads CASSLDRATNTEAFF. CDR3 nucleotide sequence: TGTGCCAGCAGCTTGGACAGAGCCACGAACACTGAAGCTTTCTTT.